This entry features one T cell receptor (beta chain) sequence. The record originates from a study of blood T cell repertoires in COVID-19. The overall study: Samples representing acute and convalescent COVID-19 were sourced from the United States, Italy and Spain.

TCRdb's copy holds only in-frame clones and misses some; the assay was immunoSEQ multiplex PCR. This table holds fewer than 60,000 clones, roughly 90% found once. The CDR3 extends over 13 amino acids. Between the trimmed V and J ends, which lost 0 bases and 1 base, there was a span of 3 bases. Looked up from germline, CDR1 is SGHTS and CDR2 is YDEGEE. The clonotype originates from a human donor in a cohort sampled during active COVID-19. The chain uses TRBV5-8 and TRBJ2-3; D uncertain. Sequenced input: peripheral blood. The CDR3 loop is CASSLAGTDTQYF. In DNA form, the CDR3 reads TGTGCCAGCAGCTTGGCAGGCACAGATACGCAGTATTTT.